A single T cell receptor beta chain is shown here with its context. The antigen remains unidentified. The data were obtained in a study of cytomegalovirus exposure and HLA in healthy donors. Overall study findings and caveats: Altogether, 150 to 200 TCR beta chains were recorded as cytomegalovirus-associated.

PCR involved 60 Vbeta and 13 Jbeta primers. Measured with immunoSEQ multiplex PCR; TCRdb has only the in-frame clones, and not every one. The table records fewer than 200,000 clones, 80% to 85% of them present only once. V gave up 1 base and J gave up 7 bases; unmatched junction bases: 7. Germline CDR1 reads SGHAT; CDR2 reads FQNNGV. The CDR3 consists of 17 residues. The sequenced sample was PBMCs. The rearrangement uses TRBV11-2 and TRBJ2-2; 12 bases map to TRBD1. This TCR derives from a woman aged 30 to 39 in good health and CMV-seronegative. CDR3 bases: TGTGCCAGCAGCTTAGTGTCGGGACAGGGGGCTGGCGGGGAGCTGTTTTTT. The encoded protein is CASSLVSGQGAGGELFF.